One sample yielded the 20 T cell receptor beta chains listed below, sequenced in a study of blood T cell repertoires in COVID-19. The table came from immunoSEQ multiplex PCR; TCRdb's copy has only in-frame clones and leaves some out. The repertoire holds over 85,000 clones, approximately 68% seen once, with 7.6% in the top ten. The sample taken for sequencing was peripheral blood. These receptors were taken from a woman aged 55-75 years with acute or convalescent COVID-19.

This chain connects TRBV5-4 to TRBJ1-1, with 7 nucleotides matching TRBD1. The ends lost 4 bases at V and 5 bases at J; junction bases unmatched: 8. Germline values: CDR1 SGHNT, CDR2 YYREEE (reference sequence). The CDR3 has 14 amino acids. The CDR3 DNA follows: TGTGCCAGCAGCATAGACAGGGTTTGGACTGAAGCTTTCTTT. This gives the protein CASSIDRVWTEAFF.

A single count supports this clone. The chain carries TRBV6-5 and TRBJ1-1; TRBD1 aligns across 7 bases. Germline-derived CDR1 and CDR2 are MNHEY and SVGAGI. This CDR3 comprises 15 residues. Trimming cost V 7 bases and J 5 bases; bases outside gene matches: 13. The CDR3 loop is CASTQEGGAVTEAFF. CDR3 in DNA: TGTGCCAGCACGCAGGAAGGGGGCGCGGTGACTGAAGCTTTCTTT.

The rearrangement uses TRBV18 and TRBJ1-2; no clear D gene. The CDR3 has 13 residues. Trimming pared 4 bases from V and 0 bases from J, leaving 6 bases between. Germline V lookup: CDR1 KGHSH, CDR2 LQKENI. The CDR3 spells CASSQNTNYGYTF. The CDR3 coding sequence is TGTGCCAGCTCACAGAACACTAACTATGGCTACACCTTC.

The rearrangement joins TRBV5-8 to TRBJ2-7; TRBD2 might be the D (7 bases). Germline values: CDR1 SGHTS, CDR2 YDEGEE. This CDR3 spans 15 amino acids. V was trimmed by 4 bases and J by 3 bases, leaving 17 bases between them. Written as DNA, the CDR3 is TGTGCCAGCAGCCGCGGGGCGGGGGCTGGCTACGAGCAGTACTTC. This translates into CASSRGAGAGYEQYF.

This chain joins TRBV19 and TRBJ1-1; 8 bases fit TRBD1. The CDR3 sequence is 14 residues long. Losses at the gene ends were 5 bases for V and 1 base for J; bases not matched to a gene: 3. Germline values: CDR1 LNHDA, CDR2 SQIVND (reference sequence). The CDR3 nucleotides read TGTGCCAGTAGTTCCAGGGGGCCGAACACTGAAGCTTTCTTT. This encodes CASSSRGPNTEAFF. The variable domain in full, with the rest retrieved from reference TRBV19 and TRBJ1-1, is DGGITQSPKYLFRKEGQNVTLSCEQNLNHDAMYWYRQDPGQGLRLIYYSQIVNDFQKGDIAEGYSVSREKKESFPLTVTSAQKNPTAFYLCASSSRGPNTEAFFGQGTRLTVV.

The J gene is TRBJ2-3, the V gene TRBV18, with D unclear. This CDR3 is built from 13 residues. Trimming took 3 bases from V and 4 from J, leaving 8 bases between them. Germline V gene sequence: CDR1 KGHSH, CDR2 LQKENI. CDR3 residues: CASSPQAADTQYF. Written as DNA, the CDR3 is TGTGCCAGCTCACCTCAAGCCGCAGATACGCAGTATTTT.

The genes are TRBV18 and TRBJ1-1; D is unclear. CDR3 length equals 16 residues. Trimming stripped 3 bases from V and 0 bases from J, with 14 bases between. Germline V lookup: CDR1 KGHSH, CDR2 LQKENI. The CDR3 region has the DNA TGTGCCAGCTCACCCTCCCCGCCCTCGGTGAACACTGAAGCTTTCTTT. It is translated as CASSPSPPSVNTEAFF.

The rearrangement uses TRBV2 and TRBJ2-3; 8 bases agree with TRBD2. Per the germline V gene, CDR1 is SNHLY and CDR2 is FYNNEI. This CDR3 has 16 residues. V shed 6 bases and J 0 bases; nucleotides not matched to a gene: 8. Here the CDR3 DNA reads TGTGCCAGCAGGAGCAGGACTAGCCGAAGCACAGATACGCAGTATTTT. As protein: CASRSRTSRSTDTQYF. Full variable domain (missing parts from reference TRBV2 and TRBJ2-3): EPEVTQTPSHQVTQMGQEVILRCVPISNHLYFYWYRQILGQKVEFLVSFYNNEISEKSEIFDDQFSVERPDGSNFTLKIRSTKLEDSAMYFCASRSRTSRSTDTQYFGPGTRLTVL.

The chain carries TRBV5-4 and TRBJ1-6, with D possibly TRBD1 on 6 matching bases. Looked up from germline, CDR1 is SGHNT and CDR2 is YYREEE (reference sequence). Deletions cut 4 bases from V and 7 bases from J, with 12 bases between. This CDR3 has 14 residues. CDR3 protein: CASSPGTINSPLHF. CDR3 bases: TGTGCCAGCAGCCCCGGGACAATAAATTCACCCCTCCACTTT.

V and J are TRBV2 and TRBJ1-4; no firm D call. Germline CDR1 SNHLY, CDR2 FYNNEI. The CDR3 is 14 residues long. V dropped 9 bases and J dropped 2 bases, with 13 bases sitting between them. CDR3 sequence (DNA): TGTGCCAGTCGGGAAGGGCTGACTAATGAAAAACTGTTTTTT. Residues: CASREGLTNEKLFF.

The rearrangement uses TRBV4-1 and TRBJ1-1; D is perhaps TRBD1 (6 bases). Germline V gene lookup returns CDR1 MGHRA and CDR2 YSYEKL. CDR3 length: 19 amino acids. The V end was cut by 0 bases, the J end by 0 bases, with 20 bases between. In DNA form, the CDR3 reads TGCGCCAGCAGCCAAGATTCGGGCAGGGGAGTAGTCATGAACACTGAAGCTTTCTTT. It is translated as CASSQDSGRGVVMNTEAFF.

The chain combines TRBV4-2 with TRBJ2-3, with TRBD2 as a possible D gene (6 bases). There are 16 residues in the CDR3. The ends were cut back, 3 bases at V and 5 bases at J, with 18 bases in the middle. The germline gives CDR1 LGHNA, CDR2 YNFKEQ. The DNA of the CDR3 is TGTGCCAGCAGCCAGGAGCCTAGCGTCGCACAAGATACGCAGTATTTT. As protein: CASSQEPSVAQDTQYF.

The chain is built from TRBV7-9 and TRBJ2-7; 11 bases are shared with TRBD1. The CDR3 sequence is 15 residues long. V shed 5 bases and J 5 bases; nucleotides not matched to a gene: 8. Germline V gene lookup returns CDR1 SEHNR and CDR2 FQNEAQ (reference sequence). In DNA form, the CDR3 reads TGTGCCAGCAGCAGGTGGACAGGGGGCGAGGACGAGCAGTACTTC. It codes for CASSRWTGGEDEQYF.

The chain combines TRBV5-1 with TRBJ2-1; 7 bases are shared with TRBD2. Germline V gene lookup returns CDR1 SGHRS and CDR2 YFSETQ. V shed 0 bases, J shed 1 base, and the junction held 4 bases outside the gene matches. The CDR3 is made up of 16 amino acids. The CDR3 DNA is TGCGCCAGCAGCTTGGAGGGAGGGGTATCCTACAATGAGCAGTTCTTC. Its protein product is CASSLEGGVSYNEQFF. The full variable domain, completed using reference TRBV5-1 and TRBJ2-1, is KAGVTQTPRYLIKTRGQQVTLSCSPISGHRSVSWYQQTPGQGLQFLFEYFSETQRNKGNFPGRFSGRQFSNSRSEMNVSTLELGDSALYLCASSLEGGVSYNEQFFGPGTRLTVL.

V gene TRBV5-1 combines with J gene TRBJ1-4; D perhaps matches TRBD1 (5 bases). V gave up 2 bases and J gave up 3 bases, with 14 bases separating them. Germline CDR1 SGHRS, CDR2 YFSETQ. The length of the CDR3 is 16 residues. The CDR3 loop is CASSFTPGSANEKLFF. As DNA, the CDR3 is TGCGCCAGCAGCTTCACGCCAGGGTCGGCTAATGAAAAACTGTTTTTT.

This chain uses TRBV6-1 with TRBJ2-5, with TRBD1 identical over 10 bases. V was clipped by 6 bases and J by 5 bases; unmatched bases: 9. This CDR3 comprises 15 residues. Germline CDR1 and CDR2: MNHNS and SASEGT. The CDR3 nucleotides are TGTGCCAGCAGACCATCTGACAGGGGGCCGGAGACCCAGTACTTC. Its translation is CASRPSDRGPETQYF.

The rearrangement uses TRBV6-5 and TRBJ2-3; D may be TRBD2 (5 bases). The germline CDR1 and CDR2 sequences are MNHEY and SVGAGI. Trimming took off 2 bases at V and 9 bases at J, with 9 bases between the two ends. This CDR3 is 12 amino acids long. The CDR3 DNA reads TGTGCCAGCAGTTACCCACGGGGAACGCAGTATTTT. Translating it yields CASSYPRGTQYF.

This clone was counted a single time. The CDR3 region has the DNA TGTGCCAGTAGTCGTCAGGGGCGGAATGGCTACACCTTC. This translates into CASSRQGRNGYTF. V gene TRBV19 combines with J gene TRBJ1-2, with D tentatively TRBD1 (6 bases). Trimming left V 5 bases short and J 6 bases short, with 13 bases between. The CDR3 runs to 13 residues. From germline, CDR1 is LNHDA and CDR2 SQIVND (reference sequence).

The chain has TRBV5-1 and TRBJ2-5; the D is unclear. This CDR3 region has 12 residues. V shed 4 bases and J shed 0 bases, with 4 bases lying between them. The germline V gene has CDR1 SGHRS and CDR2 YFSETQ. The CDR3 here is CASSPDQETQYF. As DNA, the CDR3 is TGCGCCAGCAGCCCTGACCAAGAGACCCAGTACTTC.

This chain joins TRBV3-1 (or the pseudogene TRBV3-2) and TRBJ1-1, with a weak D call TRBD1 (6 bases). Trimming took off 2 bases at V and 2 bases at J, with 15 bases between the two ends. The germline gives CDR1 LGHDT, CDR2 YNNKEL (reference sequence). The CDR3 is 16 residues long. The CDR3 DNA sequence: TGTGCCAGCAGCCAATCACAACAGGGCCCTAACACTGAAGCTTTCTTT. It translates to CASSQSQQGPNTEAFF.